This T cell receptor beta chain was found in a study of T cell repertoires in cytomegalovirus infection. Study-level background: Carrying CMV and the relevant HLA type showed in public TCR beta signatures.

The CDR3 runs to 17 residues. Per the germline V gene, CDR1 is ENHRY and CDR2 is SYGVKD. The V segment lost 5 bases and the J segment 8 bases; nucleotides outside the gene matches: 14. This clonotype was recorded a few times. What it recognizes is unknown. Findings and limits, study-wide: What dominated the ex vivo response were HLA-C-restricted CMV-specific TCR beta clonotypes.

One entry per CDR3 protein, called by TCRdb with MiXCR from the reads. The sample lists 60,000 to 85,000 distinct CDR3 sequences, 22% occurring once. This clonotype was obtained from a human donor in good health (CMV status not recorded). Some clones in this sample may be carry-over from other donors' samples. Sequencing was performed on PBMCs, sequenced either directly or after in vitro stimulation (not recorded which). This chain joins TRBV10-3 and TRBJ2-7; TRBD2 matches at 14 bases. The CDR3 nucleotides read TGTGCCATCAGTACCGGACTAGCGGGAGGTTCTAGGGTACAGCAGTACTTC. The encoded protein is CAISTGLAGGSRVQQYF.